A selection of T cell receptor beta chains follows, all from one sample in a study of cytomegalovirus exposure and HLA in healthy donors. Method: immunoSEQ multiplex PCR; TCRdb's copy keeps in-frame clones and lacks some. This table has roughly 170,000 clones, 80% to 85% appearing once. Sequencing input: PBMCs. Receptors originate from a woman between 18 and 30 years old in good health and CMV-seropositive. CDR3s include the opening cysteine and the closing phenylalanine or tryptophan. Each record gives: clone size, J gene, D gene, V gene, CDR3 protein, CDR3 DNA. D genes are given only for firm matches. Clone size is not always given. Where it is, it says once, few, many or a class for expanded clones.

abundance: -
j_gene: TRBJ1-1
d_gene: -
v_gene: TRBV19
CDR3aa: CASNRLNTEAFF
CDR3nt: TGTGCCAGTAACAGACTGAACACTGAAGCTTTCTTT

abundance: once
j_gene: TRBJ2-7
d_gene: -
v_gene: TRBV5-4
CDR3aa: CASSLAASANEQYF
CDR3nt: TGTGCCAGCAGCTTGGCCGCTAGCGCTAACGAGCAGTACTTC

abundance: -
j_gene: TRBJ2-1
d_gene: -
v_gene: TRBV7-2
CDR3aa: CASSLNGNEQFF
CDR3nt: TGTGCCAGCAGCTTAAACGGCAATGAGCAGTTCTTC

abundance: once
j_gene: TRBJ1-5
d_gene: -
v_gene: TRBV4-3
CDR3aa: CASSQDRGQPQHF
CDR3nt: TGCGCCAGCAGCCAAGATCGGGGTCAGCCCCAGCATTTT

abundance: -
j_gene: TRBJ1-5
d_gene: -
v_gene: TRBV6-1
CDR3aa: CASSEASGGNQPQHF
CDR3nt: TGTGCCAGCAGTGAAGCCTCCGGGGGCAATCAGCCCCAGCATTTT

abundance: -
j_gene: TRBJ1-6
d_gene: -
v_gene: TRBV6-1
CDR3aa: CASTPRTIGPLHF
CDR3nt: TGTGCCAGCACCCCCAGGACAATCGGGCCCCTCCACTTT

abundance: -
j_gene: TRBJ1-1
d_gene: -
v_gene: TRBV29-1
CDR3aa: CSATQGRDEAFF
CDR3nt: TGCAGCGCTACACAGGGTAGGGATGAAGCTTTCTTT

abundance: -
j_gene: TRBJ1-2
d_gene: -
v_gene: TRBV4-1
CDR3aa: CASKSEANYGYTF
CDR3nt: TGCGCCAGCAAGTCGGAGGCTAACTATGGCTACACCTTC

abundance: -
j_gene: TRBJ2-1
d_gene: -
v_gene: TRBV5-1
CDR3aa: CASSLVGGGPPYNEQFF
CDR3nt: TGCGCCAGCAGCTTGGTTGGGGGGGGCCCCCCCTACAATGAGCAGTTCTTC

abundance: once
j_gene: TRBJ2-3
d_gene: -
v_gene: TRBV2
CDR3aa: CASSAGAQRVDTQYF
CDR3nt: TGTGCCAGCAGTGCCGGAGCACAACGGGTGGATACGCAGTATTTT

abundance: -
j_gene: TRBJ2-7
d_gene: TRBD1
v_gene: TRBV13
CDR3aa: CASSPPDRLEQYF
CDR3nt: TGTGCCAGCAGCCCCCCGGACAGGCTCGAGCAGTACTTC

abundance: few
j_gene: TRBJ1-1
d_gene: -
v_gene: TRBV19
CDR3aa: CASSHGRAEAFF
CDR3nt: TGTGCCAGTAGTCACGGTCGGGCTGAAGCTTTCTTT

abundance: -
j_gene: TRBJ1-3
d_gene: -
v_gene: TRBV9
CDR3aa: CASSVHGEQLGNTIYF
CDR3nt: TGTGCCAGCAGCGTACACGGGGAGCAGCTTGGAAACACCATATATTTT

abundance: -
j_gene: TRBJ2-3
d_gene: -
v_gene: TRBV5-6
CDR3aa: CASSLGGGTDTQYF
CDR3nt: TGTGCCAGCAGCTTGGGGGGGGGCACAGATACGCAGTATTTT

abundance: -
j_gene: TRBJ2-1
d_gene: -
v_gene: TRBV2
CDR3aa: CASSDDSEPGFF
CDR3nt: TGTGCCAGCAGTGACGATTCGGAACCGGGATTCTTC

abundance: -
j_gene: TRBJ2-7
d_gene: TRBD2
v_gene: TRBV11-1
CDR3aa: CASSQGLAGGHEQYF
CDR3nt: TGTGCCAGCAGCCAAGGACTAGCGGGGGGCCACGAGCAGTACTTC

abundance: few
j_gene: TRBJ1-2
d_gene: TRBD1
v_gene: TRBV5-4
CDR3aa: CASSFTGASYGYTF
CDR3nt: TGTGCCAGCAGCTTTACAGGGGCTTCCTATGGCTACACCTTC

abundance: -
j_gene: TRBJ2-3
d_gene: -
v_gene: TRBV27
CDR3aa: CASSLMIGVDTQYF
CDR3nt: TGTGCCAGCAGTTTAATGATCGGGGTAGATACGCAGTATTTT

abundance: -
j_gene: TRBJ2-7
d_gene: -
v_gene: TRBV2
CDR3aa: CASMWRYDYEQYF
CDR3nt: TGTGCCAGCATGTGGAGATACGACTACGAGCAGTACTTC

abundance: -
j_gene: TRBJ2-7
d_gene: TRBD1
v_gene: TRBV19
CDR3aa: CASSRDRNEQYF
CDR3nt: TGTGCCAGTAGTAGGGACAGGAACGAGCAGTACTTC

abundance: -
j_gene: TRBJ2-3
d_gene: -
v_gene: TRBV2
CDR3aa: CASSSEGTDTQYF
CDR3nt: TGTGCCAGCTCTAGCGAAGGAACAGATACGCAGTATTTT

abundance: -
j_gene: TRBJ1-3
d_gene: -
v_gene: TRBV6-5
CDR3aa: CASSNHRPGNTIYF
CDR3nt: TGTGCCAGCAGTAACCACAGACCTGGAAACACCATATATTTT

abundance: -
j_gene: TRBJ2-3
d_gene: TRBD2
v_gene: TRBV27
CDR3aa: CASRTGTRTDTQYF
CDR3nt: TGTGCCAGCAGGACCGGGACTAGGACAGATACGCAGTATTTT

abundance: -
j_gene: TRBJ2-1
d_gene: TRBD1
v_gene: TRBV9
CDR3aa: CASSVGIGQGPSEQFF
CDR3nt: TGTGCCAGCAGCGTAGGGATCGGACAGGGGCCTAGTGAGCAGTTCTTC

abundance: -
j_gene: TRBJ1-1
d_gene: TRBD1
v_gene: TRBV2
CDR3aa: CASRGDVRTGGFRTEAFF
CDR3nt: TGTGCCAGCAGGGGGGATGTGCGGACAGGGGGCTTTCGCACTGAAGCTTTCTTT

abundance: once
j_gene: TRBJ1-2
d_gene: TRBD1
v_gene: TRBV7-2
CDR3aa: CASSLGQGSSYGYTF
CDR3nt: TGTGCCAGCAGCTTAGGACAGGGGTCTTCCTATGGCTACACCTTC

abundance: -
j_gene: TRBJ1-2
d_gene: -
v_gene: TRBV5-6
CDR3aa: CASSSGVYGYTF
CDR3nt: TGTGCCAGCAGCTCGGGGGTCTATGGCTACACCTTC

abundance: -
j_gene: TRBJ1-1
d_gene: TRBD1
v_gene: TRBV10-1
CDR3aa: CASRAGTGMNTEAFF
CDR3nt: TGCGCCAGCAGGGCCGGGACAGGAATGAACACTGAAGCTTTCTTT

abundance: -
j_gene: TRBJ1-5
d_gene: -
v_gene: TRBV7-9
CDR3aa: CASSSAANQPQHF
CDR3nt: TGTGCCAGCAGCTCAGCGGCAAATCAGCCCCAGCATTTT

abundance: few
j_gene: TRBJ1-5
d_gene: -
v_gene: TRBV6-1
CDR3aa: CASSPLTQGPQHF
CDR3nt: TGTGCCAGCAGTCCGCTGACCCAGGGACCCCAGCATTTT

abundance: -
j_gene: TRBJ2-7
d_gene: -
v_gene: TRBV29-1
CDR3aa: CSVGPDRSVGQYF
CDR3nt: TGCAGCGTTGGACCCGACAGGTCGGTTGGGCAGTACTTC

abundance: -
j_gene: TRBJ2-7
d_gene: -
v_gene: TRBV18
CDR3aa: CASSPIGAYEQYF
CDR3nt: TGTGCCAGCTCACCCATTGGGGCATACGAGCAGTACTTC

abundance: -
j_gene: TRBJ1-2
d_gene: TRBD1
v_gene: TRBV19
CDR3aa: CASSIGQGRDNYGYTF
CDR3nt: TGTGCCAGTAGTATCGGACAGGGGCGGGATAACTATGGCTACACCTTC

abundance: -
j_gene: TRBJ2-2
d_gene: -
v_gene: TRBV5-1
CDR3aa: CATNAGNTGELFF
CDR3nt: TGCGCCACTAATGCGGGTAACACCGGGGAGCTGTTTTTT

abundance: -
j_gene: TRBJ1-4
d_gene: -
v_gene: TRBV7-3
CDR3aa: CASSLRGLANEKLFF
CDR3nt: TGTGCCAGCAGCCTCAGGGGTCTGGCTAATGAAAAACTGTTTTTT

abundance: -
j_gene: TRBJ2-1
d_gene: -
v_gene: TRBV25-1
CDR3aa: CASSDVGSSRNEQFF
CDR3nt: TGTGCCAGCAGTGACGTGGGTAGCTCCCGCAATGAGCAGTTCTTC

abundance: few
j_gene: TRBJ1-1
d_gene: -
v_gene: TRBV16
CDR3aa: CASSLGPAGEAFF
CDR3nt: TGTGCCAGCAGCCTGGGGCCAGCGGGAGAAGCTTTCTTT

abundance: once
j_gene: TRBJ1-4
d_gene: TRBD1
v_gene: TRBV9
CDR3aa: CASSPQTGGNEKLFF
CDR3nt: TGTGCCAGCAGCCCCCAAACAGGGGGGAATGAAAAACTGTTTTTT

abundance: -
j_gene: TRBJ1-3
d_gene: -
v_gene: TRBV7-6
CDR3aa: CASSLALGATGNTIYF
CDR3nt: TGTGCCAGCAGCTTAGCTCTGGGGGCTACTGGAAACACCATATATTTT

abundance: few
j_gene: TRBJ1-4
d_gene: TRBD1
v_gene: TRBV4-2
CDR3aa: CASSQEVGQGSEKLFF
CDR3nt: TGTGCCAGCAGCCAAGAGGTGGGACAGGGGAGTGAAAAACTGTTTTTT

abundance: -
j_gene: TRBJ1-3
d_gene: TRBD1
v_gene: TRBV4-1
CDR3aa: CASSHDTGQGGNTIYF
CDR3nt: TGCGCCAGCAGCCACGACACCGGACAGGGTGGAAACACCATATATTTT

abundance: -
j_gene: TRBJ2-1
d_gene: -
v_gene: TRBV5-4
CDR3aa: CASSLGSDSSYNEQFF
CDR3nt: TGTGCCAGCAGCTTGGGGAGTGATAGCTCCTACAATGAGCAGTTCTTC

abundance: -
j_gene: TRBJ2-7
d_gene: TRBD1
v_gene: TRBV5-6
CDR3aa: CASSFGQGGFYEQYF
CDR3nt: TGTGCCAGCAGCTTCGGACAGGGGGGCTTCTACGAGCAGTACTTC

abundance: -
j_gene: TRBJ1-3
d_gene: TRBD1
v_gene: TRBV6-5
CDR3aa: CASSYPLTGDGNTIYF
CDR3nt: TGTGCCAGCAGTTACCCCTTGACAGGGGACGGAAACACCATATATTTT

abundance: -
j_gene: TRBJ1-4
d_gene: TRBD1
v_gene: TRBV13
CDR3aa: CASSASFRGNEKLFF
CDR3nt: TGTGCCAGCAGCGCCAGCTTCAGGGGGAATGAAAAACTGTTTTTT

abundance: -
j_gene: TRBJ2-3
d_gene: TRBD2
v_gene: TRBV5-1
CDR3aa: CASSPGTSGIADTQYF
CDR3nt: TGCGCCAGCAGCCCTGGGACTAGCGGTATCGCAGATACGCAGTATTTT

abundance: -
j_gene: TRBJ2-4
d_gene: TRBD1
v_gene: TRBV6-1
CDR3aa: CASSVRRQGAAKNIQYF
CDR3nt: TGTGCCAGCAGTGTCCGCAGACAGGGGGCCGCCAAAAACATTCAGTACTTC

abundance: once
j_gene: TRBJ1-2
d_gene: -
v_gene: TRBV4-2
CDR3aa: CASSQGGHPYGYTF
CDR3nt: TGTGCCAGCAGCCAAGGGGGACACCCATATGGCTACACCTTC

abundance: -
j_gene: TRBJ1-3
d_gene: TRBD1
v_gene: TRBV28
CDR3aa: CASNEGTGFLGAGNTIYF
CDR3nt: TGTGCCAGCAACGAAGGGACAGGTTTTTTGGGCGCTGGAAACACCATATATTTT

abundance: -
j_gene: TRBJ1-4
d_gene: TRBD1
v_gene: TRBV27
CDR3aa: CASSPRTGNMEKLFF
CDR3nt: TGTGCCAGCAGTCCCCGGACAGGGAATATGGAAAAACTGTTTTTT

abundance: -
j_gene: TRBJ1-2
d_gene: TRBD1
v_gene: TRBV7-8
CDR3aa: CASSPRDRNYGYTF
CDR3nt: TGTGCCAGCAGCCCGAGGGACAGAAACTATGGCTACACCTTC

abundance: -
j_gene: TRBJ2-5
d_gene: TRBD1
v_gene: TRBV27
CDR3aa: CASTPTGMEETQYF
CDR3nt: TGTGCCAGCACCCCGACAGGGATGGAAGAGACCCAGTACTTC

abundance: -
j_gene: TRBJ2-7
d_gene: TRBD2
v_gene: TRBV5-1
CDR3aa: CASSFCGGVTYEQYF
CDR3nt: TGCGCCAGCAGCTTCTGCGGGGGAGTTACCTACGAGCAGTACTTC

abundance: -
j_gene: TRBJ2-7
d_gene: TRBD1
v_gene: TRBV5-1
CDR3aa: CASSSDRGLSYEQYF
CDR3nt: TGCGCCAGCAGCTCCGACAGGGGCCTATCCTACGAGCAGTACTTC

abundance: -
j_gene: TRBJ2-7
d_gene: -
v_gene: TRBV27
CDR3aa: CASKPFSPSPQQYF
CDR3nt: TGTGCCAGCAAGCCTTTTTCCCCTAGCCCCCAGCAGTACTTC

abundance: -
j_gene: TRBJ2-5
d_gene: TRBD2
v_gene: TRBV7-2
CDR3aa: CASSSWGGTQYF
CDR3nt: TGTGCCAGCAGCTCCTGGGGGGGGACCCAGTACTTC

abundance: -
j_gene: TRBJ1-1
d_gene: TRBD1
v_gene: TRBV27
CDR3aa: CASSPGQGGAEAFF
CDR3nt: TGTGCCAGCAGTCCGGGACAGGGCGGCGCTGAAGCTTTCTTT